The clone carrying this T cell receptor beta chain was detected many times. Its antigen is still unknown. This sample is drawn from a study of blood T cells in healthy people across ages. Study observations and caveats: The study could not conclusively compare naive and antigen-experienced cells, given its unsorted PBMCs.

Primers used in a second PCR of roughly 6 to 11 cycles were a sample-barcoded 5' primer and a J-beta primer mix. Each CDR3 protein is one row after TCRdb ran MiXCR on the 5' RACE reads. The table includes hundreds of thousands of distinct CDR3 sequences, approximately 30% detected once. Russia was home to the donors, healthy Caucasian individuals aged 6 to 90. Around 9.5 milliliters of peripheral blood were drawn from each donor. Sequencing was done on a sample of blood. The receptor comes from a woman older than 75 in good health.

CDR3 in amino acids: CSASQRWDTEAFF. CDR3 coding DNA: TGCAGTGCTAGTCAGCGGTGGGACACTGAAGCTTTCTTT. The chain combines TRBV20-1 with TRBJ1-1; no clear D. The V gene lost 3 bases and the J gene lost 3 bases, with 11 bases spanning the gap. The CDR3 has 13 amino acids. Germline values: CDR1 DFQATT, CDR2 SNEGSKA (reference sequence).